These 22 T cell receptor beta chains share one sample of origin, sequenced in a study of PD-1 blockade in classical Hodgkin lymphoma. Only in-frame clones appear in the TCRdb table, and some are missing; sequencing was by immunoSEQ multiplex PCR. Of 85,000 to 90,000 clones in the sample, about nine tenths were seen once. Time point described: cycle 4 day 1 (C4D1), after more than five weeks of nivolumab. Relapse after autologous stem cell transplantation occurred in every patient, and brentuximab vedotin exposure varied. The specimen comprised peripheral blood mononuclear cells (PBMCs), sampled before the fourth cycle of nivolumab. These receptor sequences come from a human donor with classical Hodgkin lymphoma.

CDR3 amino acids: CAVGEAFF. In DNA, the CDR3 is TGTGCCGTGGGTGAAGCTTTCTTT. The rearrangement uses TRBV6-1 and TRBJ1-1; no clear D gene. Germline V gene lookup returns CDR1 MNHNS and CDR2 SASEGT. The CDR3 is made up of 8 amino acids. Trimming removed 11 bases at V and 7 bases at J, with 5 bases between.

This clone has only one observation. V usage is TRBV7-7 and J usage is TRBJ2-1, with D unclear. The ends were cut back, 1 base at V and 0 bases at J, with 10 bases in the middle. CDR1 is SSHAT and CDR2 is FNYEAQ in the germline V gene (reference sequence). This CDR3 region has 16 residues. The CDR3 sequence: CASSLGQPRSYNEQFF. Written as DNA, the CDR3 is TGTGCCAGCAGCTTAGGGCAGCCCCGCTCCTACAATGAGCAGTTCTTC.

The chain carries TRBV27 and TRBJ1-6; D uncertain. Germline CDR1 and CDR2: MNHEY and SMNVEV (reference sequence). Between the trimmed V and J ends, which lost 6 bases and 0 bases, there was a span of 12 bases. The CDR3 is 16 residues long. The DNA of the CDR3 is TGTGCCAGCAGAACCCCACTCCGCTCCTATAATTCACCCCTCCACTTT. As protein: CASRTPLRSYNSPLHF.

The CDR3 DNA is TGTGCCAGCAGCCCTCGACAGTACGATGGCTACACCTTC. It codes for CASSPRQYDGYTF. This chain links TRBV9 with TRBJ1-2, with D perhaps TRBD1 (5 bases). Trimming shortened V by 4 bases and J by 6 bases, and 13 bases separated the two germline ends. Looked up from germline, CDR1 is SGDLS and CDR2 is YYNGEE. This CDR3 has 13 amino acids.

The chain uses TRBV5-6 and TRBJ1-1; the D is unclear. Trimming removed 1 base at V and 8 bases at J, with 12 bases between. This CDR3 is built from 13 residues. Germline V gene sequence: CDR1 SGHDT, CDR2 YYEEEE. The CDR3 coding sequence is TGTGCCAGCAGCTTGCATTCCAGTTCGGAAGCTTTCTTT. It translates to CASSLHSSSEAFF.

The V and J genes are TRBV7-9 and TRBJ2-7; the D gene is possibly TRBD2 (5 bases). CDR1 SEHNR and CDR2 FQNEAQ come from the germline V gene (reference sequence). The V end was cut by 3 bases, the J end by 2 bases, with 11 bases between. The CDR3 spans 14 residues. The CDR3 is CASSFLLSAYEQYF. DNA for the CDR3: TGTGCCAGCAGCTTTCTACTTAGCGCCTACGAGCAGTACTTC. Full variable domain (remainder filled in from reference TRBV7-9 and TRBJ2-7): DTGVSQNPRHKITKRGQNVTFRCDPISEHNRLYWYRQTLGQGPEFLTYFQNEAQLEKSRLLSDRFSAERPKGSFSTLEIQRTEQGDSAMYLCASSFLLSAYEQYFGPGTRLTVT.

The CDR3 region has the DNA TGTGCCAGCAGCGTAGCTCCCCGGACAGCTAGCGACGAGCAGTACTTC. Translating gives CASSVAPRTASDEQYF. The chain is built from TRBV9 and TRBJ2-7; D is possibly TRBD1 or TRBD2 (6 bases each). The CDR3 has 16 amino acids. Trimming took 0 bases from V and 5 from J, leaving 18 bases between them. The germline CDR1 and CDR2 sequences are SGDLS and YYNGEE.

The chain uses TRBV9 and TRBJ2-2; D tentatively fits TRBD1 or TRBD2 (5 bases each). CDR1 is SGDLS and CDR2 is YYNGEE in the germline V gene. V was pared by 6 bases and J by 7 bases, with 22 bases between. The CDR3 runs 16 residues. DNA for the CDR3: TGTGCCAGCAACCCCCGGGGCCTAAACACCGGCGGGGAGCTGTTTTTT. Amino acids: CASNPRGLNTGGELFF.

The chain uses TRBV19 and TRBJ1-5; TRBD1 is a possible D gene (6 bases). This CDR3 has 15 amino acids. Germline V CDR1 and CDR2: LNHDA, SQIVND (reference sequence). V was trimmed by 2 bases and J by 6 bases, leaving 14 bases between them. CDR3 amino acids: CASSIKPGDGQPQHF. The CDR3 DNA sequence: TGTGCCAGTAGTATAAAACCAGGGGACGGTCAGCCCCAGCATTTT.

The rearrangement joins TRBV9 to TRBJ2-7, with 7 positions matching TRBD2. The CDR3 runs 15 residues. Germline V gives CDR1 SGDLS, CDR2 YYNGEE. J lost 0 bases, V lost 3 bases, and 6 bases had no gene match. The CDR3 sequence: CASSAGGSHSYEQYF. CDR3 DNA: TGTGCCAGCAGCGCCGGGGGGTCTCACTCCTACGAGCAGTACTTC.

Of note for this clone: The junction differs from germline at one of its ends, possibly a read error. In the same sample, other DNA sequences code for this CDR3. The chain's CDR3 is CASSQGVLQRSTDTQYF. For the CDR3, the DNA is TGCGCCAGCAGCCAAGGTGTCCTCCAAAGAAGCACAGATACGCAGTACTTT. The J gene is TRBJ2-3, the V gene TRBV4-1, with D unresolved. Germline CDR1 MGHRA, CDR2 YSYEKL. The CDR3 runs to 17 residues.

The genes are TRBV18 and TRBJ2-7; 8 bases align to TRBD1. V lost 2 bases to trimming and J lost 1 base; unmatched junction nucleotides: 1. The CDR3 is 14 amino acids. The germline V gene encodes CDR1 KGHSH and CDR2 LQKENI. For the CDR3, the DNA is TGTGCCAGCTCACCATGGACAGGGTCCTACGAGCAGTACTTC. This encodes CASSPWTGSYEQYF.

The genes are TRBV28 and TRBJ2-1; D is ambiguous. Germline V gene data show CDR1 as MDHEN and CDR2 as SYDVKM. V lost 7 bases to trimming and J lost 0 bases, with 13 bases between them. The CDR3 extends over 15 amino acids. The CDR3 nucleotides are TGTGCCAGCAACACGCGGTGGGACTCCTACAATGAGCAGTTCTTC. Protein sequence: CASNTRWDSYNEQFF.

The chain uses TRBV10-2 and TRBJ1-1; D is unresolved. Germline V gene lookup returns CDR1 WSHSY and CDR2 SAAADI. The germline V and J ends were trimmed by 6 bases and 3 bases, with 20 bases remaining between them. The CDR3 has 16 residues. The CDR3 loop is CASRSPEATGDTEAFF. Written as DNA, the CDR3 is TGCGCCAGCAGGTCACCCGAGGCAACCGGGGACACTGAAGCTTTCTTT.

The J gene is TRBJ2-2, the V gene TRBV5-1; 10 bases map to TRBD2. Germline-derived CDR1 and CDR2 are SGHRS and YFSETQ. J was trimmed by 4 bases and V by 4 bases; bases with no gene match: 13. The CDR3 is made up of 18 amino acids. The CDR3 spells CASSPDLAGAPVTGELFF. In DNA form, the CDR3 reads TGCGCCAGCAGCCCCGACCTAGCGGGGGCTCCCGTCACCGGGGAGCTGTTTTTT.

Points on this clone: This same CDR3 is encoded by further DNA sequences in the sample. This chain uses TRBV30 with TRBJ1-2; D is unresolved. The CDR3 spans 13 residues. CDR1 is GTSNPN, CDR2 SVGIG, per germline (reference sequence). Between the trimmed V and J ends, which lost 0 bases and 2 bases, there was a span of 7 bases. The CDR3 spells CAWSVTGNYGYTF. CDR3 in DNA: TGTGCCTGGAGTGTTACTGGGAACTATGGCTACACCTTC.

The J gene is TRBJ2-1, the V gene TRBV5-6, with D perhaps assigned TRBD1 or TRBD2 (6 bases each). CDR3 size: 13 residues. CDR1 and CDR2 from the germline V gene are SGHDT and YYEEEE. The germline V and J ends were trimmed by 3 bases and 8 bases, with 12 bases remaining between them. Here the CDR3 DNA reads TGTGCCAGCAGCTCCGCCGGGGGCCATGAGCAGTTCTTC. This encodes CASSSAGGHEQFF.

V gene TRBV7-9 combines with J gene TRBJ2-5, with 9 bases aligning to TRBD1. Per the germline V gene, CDR1 is SEHNR and CDR2 is FQNEAQ (reference sequence). This CDR3 has 14 residues. V lost 5 bases and J lost 3; bases outside the gene matches: 4. The CDR3 region is CASSPGQGKETQYF. The CDR3 DNA reads TGTGCCAGCAGCCCGGGACAGGGTAAAGAGACCCAGTACTTC.

This chain joins TRBV5-5 and TRBJ1-1; D may be TRBD1 (5 bases). The CDR3 runs 16 residues. V shed 2 bases and J shed 3 bases, with 17 bases lying between them. Germline values: CDR1 SGHKS, CDR2 YYEKEE (reference sequence). CDR3 protein: CASSFVTGGGYTEAFF. DNA of the CDR3: TGTGCCAGCAGCTTCGTCACGGGGGGTGGGTACACTGAAGCTTTCTTT.

The rearrangement links TRBV4-3 to TRBJ2-3, with D possibly matching TRBD2 (6 bases). CDR1 is LGHNA and CDR2 is YSLEER in the germline V gene. This CDR3 region has 13 residues. With 1 base removed from V and 8 bases from J, the gap between germline ends came to 10 bases. The CDR3 here is CASSQGNGGTQYF. The CDR3 coding sequence is TGCGCCAGCAGCCAAGGGAACGGGGGTACGCAGTATTTT.

V gene TRBV29-1 combines with J gene TRBJ2-2, with D unclear. The CDR3 contains 14 residues. Per the germline V gene, CDR1 is SQVTM and CDR2 is ANQGSEA. Between the trimmed V and J ends, which lost 6 bases and 4 bases, there was a span of 15 bases. The CDR3 coding sequence is TGCAGCGTGGATAGCCCTCAGCGCACCGGGGAGCTGTTTTTT. This encodes CSVDSPQRTGELFF.

The V call is TRBV5-4, the J call TRBJ2-7; D uncertain. The CDR3 extends over 13 amino acids. Trimming cost V 0 bases and J 2 bases, with 6 bases left between them. Germline V gene sequence: CDR1 SGHNT, CDR2 YYREEE (reference sequence). CDR3 residues: CASSLGPAYEQYF. The CDR3 DNA reads TGTGCCAGCAGCTTGGGCCCAGCCTACGAGCAGTACTTC.